This TCR beta chain is from a study of T cell repertoires in cytomegalovirus infection. In the study overall: CMV infection together with matching HLA type was indicated by public TCR beta signatures. Study findings and constraints: Ex vivo, HLA-C-restricted CMV-specific TCR beta clonotypes prevailed over the rest of the response.

TCRdb ran MiXCR on the reads and lists one entry per CDR3 protein. This sample yields 100,000 to 150,000 distinct CDR3 sequences, of which approximately 9.2% are seen a single time; around 10% belongs to the top ten. Germline lookup yields CDR1 GTSNPN and CDR2 SVGIG (reference sequence). The germline V and J ends were trimmed by 5 bases and 4 bases, with 14 bases remaining between them. This CDR3 comprises 14 residues. This clonotype has a count of ten or more. Antigen: not known. The TCR comes from a human donor in good health (CMV status not recorded). Some clones in this sample may be carry-over from other donors' samples. The sequencing input was PBMCs. The rearrangement uses TRBV30 and TRBJ2-2; D gene uncertain. CDR3 DNA: TGTGCCTGGGGGCCTTCTTCGGCCACCGGGGAGCTGTTTTTT. Translated, it gives CAWGPSSATGELFF. Variable domain in full (rest from reference TRBV30 and TRBJ2-2): SQTIHQWPATLVQPVGSPLSLECTVEGTSNPNLYWYRQAAGRGLQLLFYSVGIGQISSEVPQNLSASRPQDRQFILSSKKLLLSDSGFYLCAWGPSSATGELFFGEGSRLTVL.